This T cell receptor (beta chain) was captured by sequencing in a study of blood T cell repertoires in COVID-19. Germline CDR1 and CDR2: ENHRY and SYGVKD. V was clipped by 5 bases and J by 6 bases, with 17 bases between them. There are 14 residues in the CDR3. The method was immunoSEQ multiplex PCR; TCRdb's version includes in-frame clones alone and lacks a portion of them. In the table there are 4,000 to 5,500 clones, around 88% of which are singletons. Sequencing input: peripheral blood. The V gene is TRBV10-3, the J gene TRBJ2-7; maybe TRBD1 (6 bases). This TCR derives from a man in his sixties or seventies with COVID-19, enrolled during active disease. The CDR3, as DNA: TGTGCCATCAGTATGACAAACAGGGTAGGCGAGCAGTACTTC. Translated, it gives CAISMTNRVGEQYF.